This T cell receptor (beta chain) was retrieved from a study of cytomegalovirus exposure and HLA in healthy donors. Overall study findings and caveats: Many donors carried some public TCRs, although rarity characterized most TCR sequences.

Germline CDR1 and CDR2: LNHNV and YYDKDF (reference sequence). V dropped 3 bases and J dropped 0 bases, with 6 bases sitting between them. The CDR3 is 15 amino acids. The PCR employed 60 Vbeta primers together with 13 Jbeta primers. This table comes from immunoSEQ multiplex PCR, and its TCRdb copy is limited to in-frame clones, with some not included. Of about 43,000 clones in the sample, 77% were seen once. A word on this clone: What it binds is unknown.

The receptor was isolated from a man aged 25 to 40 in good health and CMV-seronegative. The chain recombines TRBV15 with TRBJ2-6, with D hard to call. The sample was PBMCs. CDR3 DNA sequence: TGTGCCACCAGCAGTCGACTCTCTGGGGCCAACGTCCTGACTTTC. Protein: CATSSRLSGANVLTF.